Listed here are 5 T cell receptor beta chains from one sample, sequenced in a study of shared clonotypes between healthy human individuals. Clones were read by immunoSEQ multiplex PCR, and TCRdb kept only the in-frame ones, dropping some. The sample has some 1.5 million clones, over 95% seen once; the top ten hold 0.95% to 1.5%. Sequences were obtained from naive CD4+ T cells sorted from blood. Subset of the sample: CD45RA+ positively selected. All receptors derive from a man aged 25 to 40 in good health.

This sequence joins TRBV18 and TRBJ1-1; the D is unclear. Trimming stripped 0 bases from V and 2 bases from J, with 7 bases between. Germline CDR1 reads KGHSH; CDR2 reads LQKENI. This CDR3 has 14 amino acids. This chain's CDR3 is CASSPPGRNTEAFF. CDR3 nucleotide sequence: TGTGCCAGCTCACCACCGGGCAGAAACACTGAAGCTTTCTTT.

This chain joins TRBV19 and TRBJ1-5; D is uncertain. The CDR3 covers 17 residues. V lost 0 bases and J lost 2, with 14 bases in between. Per germline, CDR1 LNHDA and CDR2 SQIVND (reference sequence). The CDR3 region has the DNA TGTGCCAGTAGTATAGAGGTACTTTCGGCGGGCAATCAGCCCCAGCATTTT. Protein sequence: CASSIEVLSAGNQPQHF.

In its sample, this clone was seen once. The chain recombines TRBV2 with TRBJ1-5; the match to TRBD1 covers 8 bases. Per the germline V gene, CDR1 is SNHLY and CDR2 is FYNNEI. V gave up 6 bases and J gave up 9 bases; unmatched junction bases: 10. The CDR3 covers 14 residues. The CDR3 region is CASSGGQGAWPQHF. The CDR3 region has the DNA TGTGCCAGCAGCGGGGGGCAGGGGGCATGGCCCCAGCATTTT.

The genes are TRBV6-1 and TRBJ2-1; 9 bases map to TRBD2. The length of the CDR3 is 15 residues. J gave up 10 bases and V 4 bases, and 11 bases lay outside the gene matches. Germline CDR1 reads MNHNS; CDR2 reads SASEGT. The CDR3 protein is CASSAAGGALREQFF. CDR3 in DNA: TGTGCCAGCAGTGCCGCGGGAGGGGCCCTTAGGGAGCAGTTCTTC.

The CDR3 loop is CASSQDLSRAGGLETQYF. The DNA for the CDR3 is TGTGCCAGCAGCCAAGATTTATCTCGGGCGGGAGGGCTGGAGACCCAGTACTTC. This sequence joins TRBV4-2 and TRBJ2-5, with 9 bases matching TRBD2. J gave up 5 bases and V 0 bases, and 13 bases lay outside the gene matches. Germline loops: CDR1 LGHNA, CDR2 YNFKEQ. The CDR3 extends over 18 amino acids.